These 8 T cell receptor beta chains were all obtained from the same sample, sequenced in a study of T-cell reconstitution after alpha-beta-depleted transplantation in children. The authors prepared the TCRbeta library with unique molecular identifiers. TCRdb processed the PCR reads anew with MiXCR; each CDR3 protein has one entry. The sample has about 980,000 distinct CDR3 sequences; about 29% are singletons. Sequencing used PBMCs, mostly from graft donor cells, obtained 360 days after TCRalphabeta/CD19-depleted stem cell transplant. The receptors derive from a boy younger than two who had a stem cell transplant for SCID, so the T cells may come from the graft donor.

This clonotype has just a few counts. The chain has TRBV20-1 and TRBJ1-1, with D possibly being TRBD1 (5 bases). The CDR3 sequence is 14 residues long. V lost 0 bases to trimming and J lost 1 base, with 9 bases between them. Germline V gene data show CDR1 as DFQATT and CDR2 as SNEGSKA (reference sequence). The CDR3 is CSAREIGGNTEAFF. The CDR3, as DNA: TGCAGTGCTAGAGAGATCGGGGGGAACACTGAAGCTTTCTTT.

This clonotype was detected many times. The genes are TRBV9 and TRBJ2-7; D not resolved. Between the trimmed V and J ends, which lost 0 bases and 2 bases, there was a span of 6 bases. From germline, CDR1 is SGDLS and CDR2 YYNGEE. This CDR3 has 13 amino acids. CDR3 loop: CASSVGPAYEQYF. CDR3 coding DNA: TGTGCCAGCAGCGTAGGCCCAGCCTACGAGCAGTACTTC.

The count of this clonotype is one. The V call is TRBV28, the J call TRBJ1-5; D not resolved. Germline loops: CDR1 MDHEN, CDR2 SYDVKM. The CDR3 has 18 amino acids. V shed 6 bases and J shed 2 bases, with 23 bases lying between them. This chain's CDR3 is CASSYLDTQAEGNQPQHF. The DNA for the CDR3 is TGTGCCAGCAGCTATCTCGATACCCAGGCTGAGGGCAATCAGCCCCAGCATTTT.

The rearrangement uses TRBV28 and TRBJ2-5, with no clear D. This CDR3 contains 11 residues. Germline loops: CDR1 MDHEN, CDR2 SYDVKM. V dropped 5 bases and J dropped 7 bases, with 8 bases sitting between them. Written as DNA, the CDR3 is TGTGCCAGCAGTCTTTGGGGGACCCAGTACTTC. Its protein is CASSLWGTQYF.

This clonotype was seen a few times. The V and J genes are TRBV2 and TRBJ2-2; TRBD1 matches 8 bases. Trimming cost V 7 bases and J 3 bases; bases outside gene matches: 7. Germline assignment: CDR1 SNHLY and CDR2 FYNNEI. This CDR3 region has 15 residues. The DNA for the CDR3 is TGTGCCAGCACCAAGACAGGGGCGGACACCGGGGAGCTGTTTTTT. Amino acids: CASTKTGADTGELFF.

The V and J genes are TRBV19 and TRBJ1-2; TRBD1 matches at 9 bases. Germline-derived CDR1 and CDR2 are LNHDA and SQIVND (reference sequence). Trimming took 4 bases from V and 8 from J; bases not matched to a gene: 8. This CDR3 spans 14 amino acids. The CDR3 coding sequence is TGTGCCAGTAGTACCACAGGGGGCGCGAACGGCTACACCTTC. It translates to CASSTTGGANGYTF.

This clonotype has only a few counts. The V call is TRBV5-1, the J call TRBJ2-5; D perhaps matches TRBD1 (6 bases). This CDR3 region has 15 residues. V was cut by 0 bases and J by 2 bases, with 11 bases left in between. Germline-derived CDR1 and CDR2 are SGHRS and YFSETQ. This CDR3 reads CASSLAADRQETQYF. DNA of the CDR3: TGCGCCAGCAGCTTGGCCGCCGACAGGCAAGAGACCCAGTACTTC. Variable domain in full (rest from reference TRBV5-1 and TRBJ2-5): KAGVTQTPRYLIKTRGQQVTLSCSPISGHRSVSWYQQTPGQGLQFLFEYFSETQRNKGNFPGRFSGRQFSNSRSEMNVSTLELGDSALYLCASSLAADRQETQYFGPGTRLLVL.

At least ten counts were recorded for this clonotype. This sequence joins TRBV6-5 and TRBJ2-7; no firm D call. Germline V gene sequence: CDR1 MNHEY, CDR2 SVGAGI. The V end lost 0 bases, the J end lost 2 bases, and 5 bases lay between the germline ends. This CDR3 contains 13 residues. Here the CDR3 DNA reads TGTGCCAGCAGTTACTCCAGGACCTACGAGCAGTACTTC. Its translation is CASSYSRTYEQYF.